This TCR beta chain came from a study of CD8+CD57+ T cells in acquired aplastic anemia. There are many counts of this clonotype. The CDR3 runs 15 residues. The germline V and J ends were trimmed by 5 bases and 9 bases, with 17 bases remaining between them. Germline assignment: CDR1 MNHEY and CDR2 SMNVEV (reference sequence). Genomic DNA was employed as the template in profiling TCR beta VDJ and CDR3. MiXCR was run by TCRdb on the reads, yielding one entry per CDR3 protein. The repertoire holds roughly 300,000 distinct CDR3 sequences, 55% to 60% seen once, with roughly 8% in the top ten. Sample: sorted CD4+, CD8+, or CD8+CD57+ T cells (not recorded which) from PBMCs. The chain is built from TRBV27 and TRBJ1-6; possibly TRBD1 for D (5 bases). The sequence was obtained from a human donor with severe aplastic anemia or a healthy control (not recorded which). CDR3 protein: CASSPITGPASPLHF. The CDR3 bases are TGTGCCAGCAGTCCTATTACGGGGCCTGCTTCACCCCTCCACTTT.